This T cell receptor beta chain was recovered during a study of cytomegalovirus exposure and HLA in healthy donors. Germline-derived CDR1 and CDR2 are SNHLY and FYNNEI. The V end lost 6 bases, the J end lost 0 bases, and 14 bases lay between the germline ends. CDR3 size: 15 residues. Use of 60 Vbeta and 13 Jbeta primers characterized the PCR. Produced via immunoSEQ multiplex PCR; TCRdb's table is partial and in-frame only. Among a few hundred thousand clones, less than 80% were seen once, and the ten largest hold around 0.2%. This clonotype was sampled from a girl aged 2-10 years in good health and CMV-seronegative. The chain joins TRBV2 to TRBJ1-2; weak D call: TRBD1 (6 bases). The sample was PBMCs. CDR3 coding DNA: TGTGCCAGCAGGAGCCCGAGGGGGTCTAACTATGGCTACACCTTC. Protein product: CASRSPRGSNYGYTF.